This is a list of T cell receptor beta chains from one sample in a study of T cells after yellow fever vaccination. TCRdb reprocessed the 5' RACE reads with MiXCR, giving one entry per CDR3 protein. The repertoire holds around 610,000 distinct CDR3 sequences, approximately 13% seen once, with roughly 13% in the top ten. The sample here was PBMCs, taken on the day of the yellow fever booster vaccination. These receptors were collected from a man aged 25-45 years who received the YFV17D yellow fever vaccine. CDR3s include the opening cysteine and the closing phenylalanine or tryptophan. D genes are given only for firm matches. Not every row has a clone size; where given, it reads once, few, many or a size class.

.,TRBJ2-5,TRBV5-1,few,TGCGCCAGCAGAAACCAAGGGGAGACCCAGTACTTC,CASRNQGETQYF
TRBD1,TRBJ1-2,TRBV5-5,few,TGTGCCAGCAGCTTGTCCCTGGGACAGGGGATGTATGGCTACACCTTC,CASSLSLGQGMYGYTF
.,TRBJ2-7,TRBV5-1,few,TGCGCCAGCAGCTTGGGATCAACCTACGAGCAGTACTTC,CASSLGSTYEQYF
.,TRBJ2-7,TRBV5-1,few,TGCGCCAGCAAACTTGGGATAGTAGGCGAGCAGTACTTC,CASKLGIVGEQYF
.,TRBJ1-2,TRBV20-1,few,TGCAGTGCTCAAAGGGTGTACTATGGCTACACCTTC,CSAQRVYYGYTF
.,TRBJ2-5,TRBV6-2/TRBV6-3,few,TGTGCCAGCAAAAACGGACGCCCTCAAGAGACCCAGTACTTC,CASKNGRPQETQYF
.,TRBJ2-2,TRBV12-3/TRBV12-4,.,TGTGCCAGCAGTTTACGAGGTGTCGGTGCCGGGGAGCTGTTTTTT,CASSLRGVGAGELFF
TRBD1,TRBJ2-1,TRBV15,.,TGTGCCACCAGCCGCCGGGACAGGGAAAACAATGAGCAGTTCTTC,CATSRRDRENNEQFF
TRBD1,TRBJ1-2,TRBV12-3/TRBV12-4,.,TGTGCCAGCAGCAGGGGACAGGGAAGAAATGGCTACACCTTC,CASSRGQGRNGYTF
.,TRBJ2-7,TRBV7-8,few,TGTGCCAGCACCCATGAATACGAATCCTACGAGCAGTACTTC,CASTHEYESYEQYF
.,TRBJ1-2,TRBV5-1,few,TGCGCCAGCAGCTTGTGGGGGGAGACCGGTGGCTACACCTTC,CASSLWGETGGYTF
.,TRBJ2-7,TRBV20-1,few,TGCAGTGCTAGGCGAGTGGGGGTCGGGTACGAGCAGTACTTC,CSARRVGVGYEQYF
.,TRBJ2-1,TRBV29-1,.,TGCAGCGTTGAGCAACCTACCCACAATGAGCAGTTCTTC,CSVEQPTHNEQFF
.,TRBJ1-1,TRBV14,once,TGTGCCAGCAGCCAAGATAGAGGGGCTGGCACTGAAGCTTTCTTT,CASSQDRGAGTEAFF
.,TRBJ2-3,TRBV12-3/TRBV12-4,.,TGTGCCAGCAAAAGTGGCACAGATACGCAGTATTTT,CASKSGTDTQYF
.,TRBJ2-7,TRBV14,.,TGTGCCAGCAGCCAAGATAACATTCCTAGCTCCTACGAGCAGTACTTC,CASSQDNIPSSYEQYF
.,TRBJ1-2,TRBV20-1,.,TGCAGTGCTGTCCGGGACCGACATCTTAATGGCTACACCTTC,CSAVRDRHLNGYTF
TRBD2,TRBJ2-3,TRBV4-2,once,TGTGCCAGCAGCCTTCTCGGGGGGGGTAGCACAGATACGCAGTATTTT,CASSLLGGGSTDTQYF
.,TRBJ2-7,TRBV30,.,TGTGCCTGGAGCCCAGGGGCCTACGAGCAGTACTTC,CAWSPGAYEQYF
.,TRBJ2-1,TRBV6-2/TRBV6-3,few,TGTGCCAGCAGTCCCCCTCGGGCCCCCCCAGAGCAGTTCTTC,CASSPPRAPPEQFF
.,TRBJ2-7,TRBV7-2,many,TGTGCCAGCAGCTTAACGGGGGCAGATTCCGAGCAGTACTTC,CASSLTGADSEQYF
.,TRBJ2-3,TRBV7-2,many,TGTGCCAGCAGTTTTTTCACAGATACGCAGTATTTT,CASSFFTDTQYF
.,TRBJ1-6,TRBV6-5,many,TGTGCCAGCAGTATCCTAAGTGACTCACCCCTCCACTTT,CASSILSDSPLHF
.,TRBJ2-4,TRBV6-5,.,TGTGCCAGCAGTTACACGTTTTCGGGGGGCCGGGAGTACTTC,CASSYTFSGGREYF
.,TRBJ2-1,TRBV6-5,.,TGTGCCAGCAGTTCGACAGGCCAGCAGTTCTTC,CASSSTGQQFF
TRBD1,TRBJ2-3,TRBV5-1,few,TGCGCCAGCAGCTTGAACAGGGGTGGCACAGATACGCAGTATTTT,CASSLNRGGTDTQYF
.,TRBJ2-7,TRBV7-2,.,TGTGCCAGCAGCACGCCGGGCAGTAGCTCCGAGCAGTACTTC,CASSTPGSSSEQYF
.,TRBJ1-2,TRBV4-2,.,TGTGCCAGCAGCCAAGGTCTGCGGTCGACTAACTATGGCTACATCTTC,CASSQGLRSTNYGYIF
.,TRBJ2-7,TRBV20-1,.,TGCAGTGCCTTTTGGACTAACTCCTACGAGCAGTACTTC,CSAFWTNSYEQYF
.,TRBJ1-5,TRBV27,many,TGTGCCAGCAGTCTGCAGAGACAGCAGCCCCAGCATTTT,CASSLQRQQPQHF
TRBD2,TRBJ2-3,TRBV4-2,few,TGTGCCAGCAGCCAGAAAGCGGGAGAAGGCCCAGATACGCAGTATTTT,CASSQKAGEGPDTQYF
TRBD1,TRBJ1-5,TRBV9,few,TGTGCCAGCAGCGTGGGAGACAGGGAGGGACAGCCCCAGCATTTT,CASSVGDREGQPQHF
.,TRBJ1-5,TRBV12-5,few,TGTGCTAGTGGTTTCGATGGGAATCAGCCCCAGCATTTT,CASGFDGNQPQHF
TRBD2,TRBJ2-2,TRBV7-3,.,TGTGCCAGCAGCTTTCTAGCGGGGGCGGGTGACACCGGGGAGCTGTTTTTT,CASSFLAGAGDTGELFF
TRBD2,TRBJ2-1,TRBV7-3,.,TGTGCCAGCAGCTTAATGCAAGGGACTAGCGTTGAGCAGTTCTTC,CASSLMQGTSVEQFF
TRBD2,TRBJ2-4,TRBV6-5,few,TGTGCCAGCAGTTCCCCGACTAGCGGAGTAAACATTCAGTACTTC,CASSSPTSGVNIQYF
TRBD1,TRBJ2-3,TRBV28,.,TGTGCCAGCAGTCAGACAGGGATCGCAGATACGCAGTATTTT,CASSQTGIADTQYF
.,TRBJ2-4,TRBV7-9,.,TGTGCCAGCAGCCTAGGTTCGGGCGCGATTCAGTACTTC,CASSLGSGAIQYF
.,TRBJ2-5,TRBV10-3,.,TGTGCCATCAGAGAGGTGGGGGAGACCCAGTACTTC,CAIREVGETQYF
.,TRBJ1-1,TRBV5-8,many,TGTGCCAGCGATGTGGAGAACACTGAAGCTTTCTTT,CASDVENTEAFF
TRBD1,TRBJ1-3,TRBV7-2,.,TGTGCCAGCAGCTTAGTGGGGACAGCTGGAAACACCATATATTTT,CASSLVGTAGNTIYF
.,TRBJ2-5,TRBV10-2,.,TGCGCCAGCGGAAAAATAGAGACCCAGTACTTC,CASGKIETQYF
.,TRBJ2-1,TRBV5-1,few,TGCGCCAGCAGCTTCACACCGAGCTCCTACAATGAGCAGTTCTTC,CASSFTPSSYNEQFF